This T cell receptor beta chain was recovered during a study of T cell responses to AZD1222 COVID-19 vaccine. This clone was seen more than once but under ten times. Using immunoSEQ multiplex PCR, the repertoire was profiled, and TCRdb retains in-frame clones only, with some absent. The sample includes 110,000 to 150,000 clones, around 93% of them seen just once. The CDR3 is 12 residues long. V shed 7 bases and J shed 4 bases, with 10 bases lying between them. CDR1 is SQVTM, CDR2 ANQGSEA, per germline. The clonotype was recovered from an adult in good health. Sequencing used peripheral blood, obtained on day 0 of AZD1222 vaccination. The chain joins TRBV29-1 to TRBJ2-2; the D is unclear. This chain's CDR3 is CSGTDSTGELFF. The CDR3 nucleotides are TGCAGCGGAACAGATAGCACCGGGGAGCTGTTTTTT.